The 21 T cell receptor beta chains listed next were all sequenced from one sample in a study of blood T cell repertoires in COVID-19 (TCRdb year 2020). Libraries were made using the immunoSEQ multiplex PCR assay. TCRdb's version of the immuneACCESS table is confined to in-frame rearrangements and falls short of the full clone set. An unresolved V gene accounts for under half of the shortfall where checked; the remainder is of unknown origin. Present in this sample are 70,000 to 75,000 clones, 88% of which were seen just once. The ten largest clones capture approximately 4.8% of the sample. Sequences were obtained from peripheral blood. The receptors were gathered from a human donor in a cohort sampled during active COVID-19.

The CDR3 reads CASNPDGLAGGETQYF. Written as DNA, the CDR3 is TGTGCCAGCAACCCTGATGGACTAGCGGGCGGGGAGACCCAGTACTTC. The chain couples TRBV7-8 to TRBJ2-5, with 11 bases lining up with TRBD2. Germline V gene sequence: CDR1 SGHVS, CDR2 FQNEAQ. CDR3 length: 16 amino acids. Trimming removed 7 bases from V and 5 bases from J; junction bases left unmatched: 12. Combining the CDR3 with reference TRBV7-8 and TRBJ2-5 gives the whole variable domain GAGVSQSPRYKVAKRGQDVALRCDPISGHVSLFWYQQALGQGPEFLTYFQNEAQLDKSGLPSDRFFAERPEGSVSTLKIQRTQQEDSAVYLCASNPDGLAGGETQYFGPGTRLLVL.

The rearrangement links TRBV10-3 to TRBJ2-7, with D maybe TRBD1 (6 bases). The V and J ends lost 4 bases and 7 bases respectively, with 26 bases between them. Germline V gives CDR1 ENHRY, CDR2 SYGVKD. The CDR3 sequence is 17 residues long. DNA of the CDR3: TGTGCCATCAGTGGGACAGACAATAAAAGGGACGCGGGTGAGCAGTACTTC. Translating gives CAISGTDNKRDAGEQYF.

The CDR3 bases are TGTGCCAGTAGTGCAGACGCGGGTGCGGAGAACACCGGGGAGCTGTTTTTT. This translates into CASSADAGAENTGELFF. The chain employs TRBV19 and TRBJ2-2; D is perhaps TRBD2 (5 bases). CDR3 length: 17 amino acids. V gave up 5 bases and J gave up 1 base, with 17 bases separating them. Germline CDR1 LNHDA, CDR2 SQIVND (reference sequence).

V usage is TRBV4-3 and J usage is TRBJ2-7; TRBD1 might be the D (5 bases). The germline CDR1 and CDR2 sequences are LGHNA and YSLEER. The CDR3 covers 14 residues. The V gene lost 0 bases and the J gene lost 6 bases, with 12 bases spanning the gap. In DNA, the CDR3 is TGCGCCAGCAGCCAAGATCCCAGGGTCTCCGAGCAGTACTTC. The encoded protein is CASSQDPRVSEQYF.

This chain connects TRBV3-1 (or the pseudogene TRBV3-2) to TRBJ2-7, with D perhaps matching TRBD1 (6 bases). This CDR3 is built from 13 residues. Germline V CDR1 and CDR2: LGHDT, YNNKEL (reference sequence). The V end was cut by 1 base, the J end by 2 bases, with 6 bases between. CDR3 DNA sequence: TGTGCCAGCAGCCAAGGGACAGCCTACGAGCAGTACTTC. Residues: CASSQGTAYEQYF.

This clone was seen a single time. The V gene is TRBV19, the J gene TRBJ2-3; a possible D gene is TRBD2 (5 bases). The V gene's germline CDR1 is LNHDA and CDR2 SQIVND (reference sequence). This CDR3 has 15 residues. Trimming took off 4 bases at V and 2 bases at J, with 13 bases between the two ends. CDR3 sequence reads: CASSSRDHLTDTQYF. The CDR3 nucleotides are TGTGCCAGTAGTAGCCGGGATCACCTCACAGATACGCAGTATTTT.

The CDR3 nucleotides read TGCGCCAGCAGCTTGTTGGCCCGTAGCACAGATACGCAGTATTTT. Amino acid sequence: CASSLLARSTDTQYF. This chain joins TRBV5-1 and TRBJ2-3; no definite D call. V lost 1 base, J lost 0 bases, and 9 bases lay in between. CDR1 and CDR2 (germline): SGHRS, YFSETQ. This CDR3 is 15 amino acids long.

This clone was observed once. V and J are TRBV30 and TRBJ1-1; 7 positions agree with TRBD1. V dropped 0 bases and J dropped 1; count of bases not matched to a gene: 2. CDR1 and CDR2 from the germline V gene are GTSNPN and SVGIG (reference sequence). This CDR3 has 14 amino acids. CDR3 region: CAWSVGTENTEAFF. The CDR3, as DNA: TGTGCCTGGAGTGTCGGGACAGAGAACACTGAAGCTTTCTTT.

The V call is TRBV5-1, the J call TRBJ1-1; 7 bases line up with TRBD1. V trimming: 4 bases; J trimming: 1 base; junction bases outside the gene matches: 4. The germline gives CDR1 SGHRS, CDR2 YFSETQ. The CDR3 is 14 residues long. The CDR3 here is CASSVGQSNTEAFF. CDR3 in DNA: TGCGCCAGCAGCGTGGGACAGTCGAACACTGAAGCTTTCTTT.

The rearrangement uses TRBV15 and TRBJ1-5, with D maybe TRBD1 (6 bases). Deletions cut 2 bases from V and 7 bases from J, with 12 bases between. Germline V lookup: CDR1 LNHNV, CDR2 YYDKDF (reference sequence). This CDR3 is 14 amino acids long. The CDR3 protein is CATSRRGAGQPQHF. The DNA for the CDR3 is TGTGCCACCAGCAGACGGGGGGCAGGACAGCCCCAGCATTTT.

V usage is TRBV19 and J usage is TRBJ1-2, with D perhaps matching TRBD1 (6 bases). Germline-derived CDR1 and CDR2 are LNHDA and SQIVND (reference sequence). CDR3 length: 13 residues. The V and J ends lost 3 bases and 5 bases respectively, with 10 bases between them. DNA of the CDR3: TGTGCCAGTAGTATGGGCAGGGGTTATGGCTACACCTTC. The encoded protein is CASSMGRGYGYTF.

J is TRBJ2-7 and V is TRBV1; the table calls TRBD1, which could not be checked here. TRBV1 is a pseudogene locus. CDR3 length: 16 residues. The CDR3 spells CTSSSNPPGQQYEQYF. In nucleotides, the CDR3 is TGCACCAGCAGCTCAAACCCCCCGGGACAGCAGTACGAGCAGTACTTC.

This clone was seen only a few times. The chain has TRBV14 and TRBJ2-5, with 8 positions matching TRBD2. J lost 4 bases, V lost 4 bases, and 20 bases had no gene match. CDR1 is SGHDN and CDR2 is FVKESK in the germline V gene. The CDR3 is made up of 19 amino acids. CDR3 in DNA: TGTGCCAGCAGCCCCCGTCTGAGAGCTCGCGGGGGGCCGGGAGAGACCCAGTACTTC. This codes for CASSPRLRARGGPGETQYF.

The rearrangement uses TRBV3-1 (or the pseudogene TRBV3-2) and TRBJ1-1; unclear D gene. Trimming took off 0 bases at V and 0 bases at J, with 8 bases between the two ends. Germline CDR1 and CDR2: LGHDT and YNNKEL (reference sequence). The length of the CDR3 is 15 residues. The CDR3 coding sequence is TGTGCCAGCAGCCAAGAAGGAGGAGTGAACACTGAAGCTTTCTTT. Amino acid sequence: CASSQEGGVNTEAFF.

This chain links TRBV11-3 with TRBJ2-5, with a tentative D call TRBD1 (5 bases). V dropped 2 bases and J dropped 4 bases, with 8 bases sitting between them. CDR1 is SGHNT and CDR2 is YENEEA in the germline V gene. The CDR3 sequence is 13 residues long. The CDR3 DNA is TGTGCCAGCAGCTTAAATAGGGGAGAGACCCAGTACTTC. This translates into CASSLNRGETQYF. The complete variable domain, with remaining parts taken from reference TRBV11-3 and TRBJ2-5, reads EAGVVQSPRYKIIEKKQPVAFWCNPISGHNTLYWYLQNLGQGPELLIRYENEEAVDDSQLPKDRFSAERLKGVDSTLKIQPAELGDSAVYLCASSLNRGETQYFGPGTRLLVL.

This chain joins TRBV6-5 and TRBJ2-7; 7 bases line up with TRBD2. The V gene end was trimmed by 11 bases and the J gene end by 0 bases; junction bases not matched to a gene: 7. The length of the CDR3 is 13 residues. Per the germline V gene, CDR1 is MNHEY and CDR2 is SVGAGI. CDR3 region: CAHTSASSYEQYF. DNA of the CDR3: TGTGCCCATACTAGCGCCTCCTCCTACGAGCAGTACTTC.

The chain recombines TRBV10-3 with TRBJ1-2; 7 bases are a match to TRBD1. Germline V CDR1 and CDR2: ENHRY, SYGVKD. The CDR3 has 15 amino acids. The V gene end was trimmed by 6 bases and the J gene end by 0 bases; junction bases not matched to a gene: 7. CDR3 protein: CAIRDRTEPNYGYTF. The CDR3 DNA reads TGTGCCATCAGGGACAGGACAGAGCCTAACTATGGCTACACCTTC.

This clone was found a few times. This chain joins TRBV5-4 and TRBJ1-1; 9 bases agree with TRBD1. Germline V lookup: CDR1 SGHNT, CDR2 YYREEE (reference sequence). With V trimmed by 3 bases and J by 7 bases, 10 bases remained unmatched. This CDR3 is 15 amino acids long. For the CDR3, the DNA is TGTGCCAGCAGCTCTGCCGGGACAGGGAATGATGAAGCTTTCTTT. Encoded protein: CASSSAGTGNDEAFF.

The chain uses TRBV2 and TRBJ2-3; D perhaps matches TRBD1 (6 bases). The CDR3 extends over 14 amino acids. V lost 3 bases and J 2 bases, leaving 9 bases between the germline ends. Germline V CDR1 and CDR2: SNHLY, FYNNEI. The CDR3 is CASSEDSYTDTQYF. Here the CDR3 DNA reads TGTGCCAGCAGTGAGGACAGTTACACAGATACGCAGTATTTT.

V gene TRBV19 combines with J gene TRBJ2-5, with TRBD1 matching over 7 bases. CDR3 length: 13 residues. The junction had 4 bases not matched to a gene; V was cut back by 5 bases and J by 4 bases. The germline V gene encodes CDR1 LNHDA and CDR2 SQIVND (reference sequence). The CDR3 reads CASSWTGGETQYF. The CDR3 region has the DNA TGTGCCAGTAGTTGGACAGGTGGAGAGACCCAGTACTTC.

The chain couples TRBV5-1 to TRBJ2-3; D may be TRBD2 (6 bases). The CDR3 is 16 residues long. V lost 1 base to trimming and J lost 2 bases, with 14 bases between them. Germline loops: CDR1 SGHRS, CDR2 YFSETQ. Here the CDR3 reads CASSLRGGDLTDTQYF. The CDR3 DNA reads as TGCGCCAGCAGCTTGCGAGGCGGGGACCTCACAGATACGCAGTATTTT.